A single sample is the source of the 5 T cell receptor beta chains below, sequenced in a study of CD8+CD57+ T cells in acquired aplastic anemia. Genomic DNA provided the template from which TCR beta VDJ and CDR3 profiles were obtained. TCRdb passed the reads through MiXCR, listing each CDR3 protein once. In the table there are roughly 150,000 distinct CDR3 sequences, about 48% of which are singletons. The specimen sequenced was sorted CD4+, CD8+, or CD8+CD57+ T cells (not recorded which) from PBMCs. The receptors derive from a human donor in good health.

This clonotype was picked up many times. The V call is TRBV7-9, the J call TRBJ2-5; the D gene is possibly TRBD2 (6 bases). The V end was cut by 4 bases, the J end by 0 bases, with 12 bases between. Germline-derived CDR1 and CDR2 are SEHNR and FQNEAQ (reference sequence). This CDR3 is 15 amino acids long. The CDR3 sequence is CASSWGLSYQETQYF. CDR3 DNA: TGTGCCAGCAGCTGGGGACTCTCGTACCAAGAGACCCAGTACTTC.

This chain uses TRBV10-1 with TRBJ2-7; 13 bases align to TRBD2. This CDR3 is built from 16 residues. CDR1 is WNHNN and CDR2 is SYGVQD in the germline V gene (reference sequence). V dropped 8 bases and J dropped 3; count of bases not matched to a gene: 10. CDR3 bases: TGCGCCAGCTCCAAGACTAGCGGGAGGCGGAACTACGAGCAGTACTTC. Its protein is CASSKTSGRRNYEQYF.

This clonotype showed up many times. The chain has TRBV6-1 and TRBJ1-3; 7 bases are shared with TRBD1. This CDR3 is built from 15 residues. CDR1 and CDR2 from the germline V gene are MNHNS and SASEGT. The trim removed 5 bases at V and 5 bases at J, leaving 9 bases unmatched. CDR3 coding DNA: TGTGCCAGCAGTCCCCTCCGGGACAGCCGAAACACCATATATTTT. It yields the protein CASSPLRDSRNTIYF.

This clonotype was seen many times. CDR3 nucleotide sequence: TGCGCCAGCAGCCCAGGACAGGGTGTTGAAAAACTGTTTTTT. This sequence encodes CASSPGQGVEKLFF. The J gene is TRBJ1-4, the V gene TRBV5-1; TRBD1 aligns across 8 bases. CDR3 length equals 14 residues. Per the germline V gene, CDR1 is SGHRS and CDR2 is YFSETQ. Trimming cost V 4 bases and J 7 bases; bases outside gene matches: 6.

This clonotype occurred many times. The rearrangement links TRBV20-1 to TRBJ1-2; D is possibly TRBD1 (6 bases). This CDR3 has 14 amino acids. V lost 3 bases to trimming and J lost 4 bases, with 15 bases between them. Germline CDR1 and CDR2: DFQATT and SNEGSKA (reference sequence). The CDR3 bases are TGCAGTGCTAGGGGCGAGGGACAACGCTATGGCTACACCTTC. Its protein product is CSARGEGQRYGYTF.